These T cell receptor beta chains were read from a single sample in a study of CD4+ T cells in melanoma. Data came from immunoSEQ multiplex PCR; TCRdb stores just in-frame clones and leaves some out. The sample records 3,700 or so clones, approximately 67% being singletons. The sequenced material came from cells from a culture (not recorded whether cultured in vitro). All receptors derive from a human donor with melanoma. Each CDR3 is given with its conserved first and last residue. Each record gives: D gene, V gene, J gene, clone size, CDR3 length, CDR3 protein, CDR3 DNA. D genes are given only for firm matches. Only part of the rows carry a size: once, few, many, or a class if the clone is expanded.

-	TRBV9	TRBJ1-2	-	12	CASSPQVGGCTF	TGTGCCAGCAGCCCCCAGGTCGGGGGGTGCACCTTC
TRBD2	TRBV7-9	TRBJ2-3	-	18	CASSSGTSGGFGTDTQYF	TGTGCCAGCAGCTCTGGGACTAGCGGGGGGTTTGGCACAGATACGCAGTATTTT
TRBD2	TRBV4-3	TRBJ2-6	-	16	CASSEGRGAGANVLTF	TGCGCCAGCAGCGAGGGCCGGGGGGCTGGGGCCAACGTCCTGACTTTC
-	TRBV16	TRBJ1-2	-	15	CVSSQPGTQHYGYTF	TGTGTCAGCAGCCAACCTGGGACACAACACTATGGCTACACCTTC
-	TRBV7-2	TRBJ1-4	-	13	CASSLKSAEKLFF	TGTGCCAGCAGCCTCAAATCGGCTGAAAAACTGTTTTTT
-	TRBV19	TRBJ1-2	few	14	CASTWGTPNYGYTF	TGTGCCAGTACTTGGGGGACACCTAACTATGGCTACACCTTC
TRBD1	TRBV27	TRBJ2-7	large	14	CASSTDRGAYEQYF	TGTGCCAGCAGTACGGACAGGGGGGCCTACGAGCAGTACTTC
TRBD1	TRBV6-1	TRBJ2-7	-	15	CASSQGGQGWYEQYF	TGTGCCAGCAGTCAAGGGGGCCAGGGGTGGTACGAGCAGTACTTC
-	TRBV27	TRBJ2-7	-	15	CASSLGQSYAYEQYF	TGTGCCAGCAGCTTAGGTCAGTCTTATGCCTACGAGCAGTACTTC
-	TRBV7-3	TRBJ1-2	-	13	CASSLGGDYGYTF	TGTGCCAGCAGCTTAGGAGGGGACTATGGCTACACCTTC
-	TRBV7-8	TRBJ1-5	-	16	CASSLGGQYSNQPQHF	TGTGCCAGCAGCTTAGGAGGTCAATATAGCAATCAGCCCCAGCATTTT
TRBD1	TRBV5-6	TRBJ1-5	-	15	CASSPTGVVNQPQHF	TGTGCCAGCAGCCCTACAGGGGTGGTCAATCAGCCCCAGCATTTT
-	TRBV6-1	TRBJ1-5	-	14	CASSSPGRNQPQHF	TGTGCCAGCAGTTCCCCGGGGCGCAATCAGCCCCAGCATTTT
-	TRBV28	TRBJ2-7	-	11	CASSAAYEQYF	TGTGCCAGCAGTGCAGCCTACGAGCAGTACTTC
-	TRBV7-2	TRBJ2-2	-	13	CASSLAGSGELFF	TGTGCCAGCAGCTTAGCGGGTTCCGGGGAGCTGTTTTTT
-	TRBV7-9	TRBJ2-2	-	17	CASSSQRGERNTGELFF	TGTGCCAGCAGCAGCCAGCGAGGGGAAAGGAACACCGGGGAGCTGTTTTTT
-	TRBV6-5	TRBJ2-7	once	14	CASSYQLGAYEQYF	TGTGCCAGCAGTTATCAACTAGGAGCCTACGAGCAGTACTTC
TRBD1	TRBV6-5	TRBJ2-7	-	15	CASSYPRQGRYEQYF	TGTGCCAGCAGTTACCCCCGACAGGGGAGGTACGAGCAGTACTTC
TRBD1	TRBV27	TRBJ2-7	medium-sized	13	CASSTGTGVEQYF	TGTGCCAGCAGCACCGGGACAGGGGTCGAGCAGTACTTC
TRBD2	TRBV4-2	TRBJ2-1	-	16	CASSTPTSVSYNEQFF	TGTGCCAGCAGCACCCCGACTAGCGTTTCCTACAATGAGCAGTTCTTC